This T cell receptor (beta chain) appears in the sequencing data of a study of blood T cell repertoires in COVID-19. Study-wide background: The origin of the acute and convalescent COVID-19 samples was the United States, Italy and Spain.

This CDR3 is built from 16 residues. The germline V gene has CDR1 MRHNA and CDR2 SNTAGT. After removal of 4 bases from V and 4 bases from J, the junction contained 6 bases not matched to a gene. This table comes from immunoSEQ multiplex PCR, and its TCRdb copy is limited to in-frame clones, with some not included. The sample lists about 340,000 clones, 80% to 90% occurring once. Individuals aged roughly 18 to 95 years were recruited from fewer than 30 US areas. Cohorts were assigned according to the clinical history that participants reported. This TCR came from a middle-aged woman with acute COVID-19. Sequenced: PBMCs or T cells enriched from blood (not recorded which). This sequence joins TRBV6-4 and TRBJ2-1; TRBD2 agrees at 11 bases. CDR3 bases: TGTGCCAGCAGTGTAGTAGCGGGGGGGAATTACAATGAGCAGTTCTTC. Translating gives CASSVVAGGNYNEQFF.